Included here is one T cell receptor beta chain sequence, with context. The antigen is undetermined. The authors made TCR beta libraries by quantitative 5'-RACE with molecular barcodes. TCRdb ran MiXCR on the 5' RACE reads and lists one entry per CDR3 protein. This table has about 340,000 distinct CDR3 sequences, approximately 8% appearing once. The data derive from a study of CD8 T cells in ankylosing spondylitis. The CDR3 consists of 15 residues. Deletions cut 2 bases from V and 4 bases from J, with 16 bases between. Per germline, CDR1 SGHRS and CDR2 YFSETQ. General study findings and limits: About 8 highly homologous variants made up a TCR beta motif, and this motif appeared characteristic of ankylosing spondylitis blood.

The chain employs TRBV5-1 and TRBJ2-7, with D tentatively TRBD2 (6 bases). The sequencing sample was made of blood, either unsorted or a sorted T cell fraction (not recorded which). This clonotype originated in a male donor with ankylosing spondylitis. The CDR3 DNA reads TGCGCCAGCAGCTTCCGACTAGGGGCTTCGTACGAGCAGTACTTC. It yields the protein CASSFRLGASYEQYF.